The entry below describes one TCR beta chain. What it binds is unknown. These data are taken from a study of identical twins. The CDR3 spans 17 residues. Trimming cost V 5 bases and J 7 bases; bases outside gene matches: 11. The germline gives CDR1 MNHNS, CDR2 SASEGT. In TCRdb, the 5' RACE reads were re-called with MiXCR into one record per CDR3 protein. The sample lists more than 200,000 distinct CDR3 sequences; more than 13% were seen once. Study observations and caveats: Low generation-probability sequences were in excess among twin-shared out-of-frame alpha sequences.

The sample was memory (CD45RO+) T cells sorted from blood. This chain links TRBV6-1 with TRBJ1-6; 10 bases are shared with TRBD1. The clonotype originates from a woman aged 18-35 years in good health. CDR3 residues: CASSRERTGGWNSPLHF. CDR3 in DNA: TGTGCCAGCAGTAGGGAACGGACAGGGGGGTGGAATTCACCCCTCCACTTT.